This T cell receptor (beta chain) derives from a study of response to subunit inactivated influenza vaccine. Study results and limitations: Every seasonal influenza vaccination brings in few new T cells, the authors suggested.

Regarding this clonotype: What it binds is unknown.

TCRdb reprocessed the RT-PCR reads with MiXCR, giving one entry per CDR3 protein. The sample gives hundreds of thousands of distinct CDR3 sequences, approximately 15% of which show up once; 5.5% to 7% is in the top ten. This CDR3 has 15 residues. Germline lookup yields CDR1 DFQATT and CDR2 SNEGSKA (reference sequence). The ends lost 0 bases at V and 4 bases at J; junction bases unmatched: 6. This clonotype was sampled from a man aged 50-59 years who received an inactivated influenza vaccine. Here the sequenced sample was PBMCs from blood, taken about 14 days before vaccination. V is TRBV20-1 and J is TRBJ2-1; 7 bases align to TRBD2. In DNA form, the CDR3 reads TGCAGTGCTAGAGATCTCCAGCGGGGTTACAATGAGCAGTTCTTC. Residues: CSARDLQRGYNEQFF.